The present T cell receptor (beta chain) was sequenced within a study of neurological immune-mediated disorders. This CDR3 region has 12 residues. The V gene's germline CDR1 is SGHNT and CDR2 YYREEE (reference sequence). Trimming stripped 6 bases from V and 9 bases from J, with 13 bases between. 5'RACE with 10-nucleotide random UMIs produced the cDNA. TCRdb independently ran MiXCR on the 5' RACE reads; one entry per CDR3 protein. Counted here are some 76,000 distinct CDR3 sequences, 3.2% occurring once; the ten biggest clones make up approximately 4.7%. Study-level findings and limits: CDR3 amino acid sequences of expanded clones were not shared across subjects, a result suggesting private repertoires in all groups.

This clonotype was recorded at least ten times. The target antigen is unknown. Unsorted libraries were derived from 2 million PBMCs stored at -80 C. This chain connects TRBV5-4 to TRBJ2-1; D might be TRBD2 (6 bases). The sample comprised PBMCs. The clonotype was recovered from a woman aged 45-60 years with multiple sclerosis. The CDR3 loop reads CASNLGRGEQFF. CDR3 nucleotides: TGTGCCAGCAACCTTGGGCGGGGTGAGCAGTTCTTC. Full variable domain (remainder filled in from reference TRBV5-4 and TRBJ2-1): ETGVTQSPTHLIKTRGQQVTLRCSSQSGHNTVSWYQQALGQGPQFIFQYYREEENGRGNFPPRFSGLQFPNYSSELNVNALELDDSALYLCASNLGRGEQFFGPGTRLTVL.